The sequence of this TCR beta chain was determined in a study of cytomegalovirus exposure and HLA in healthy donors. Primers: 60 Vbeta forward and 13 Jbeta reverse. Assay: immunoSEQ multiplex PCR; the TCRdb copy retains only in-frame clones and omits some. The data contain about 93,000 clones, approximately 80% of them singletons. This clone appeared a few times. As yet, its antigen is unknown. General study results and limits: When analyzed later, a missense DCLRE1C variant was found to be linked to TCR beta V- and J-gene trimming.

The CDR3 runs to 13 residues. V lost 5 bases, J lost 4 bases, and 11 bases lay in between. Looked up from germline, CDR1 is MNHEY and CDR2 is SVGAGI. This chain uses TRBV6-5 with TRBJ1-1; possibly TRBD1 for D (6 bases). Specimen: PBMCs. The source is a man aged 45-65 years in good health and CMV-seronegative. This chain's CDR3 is CASSRTGSTEAFF. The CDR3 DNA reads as TGTGCCAGCAGTCGTACAGGGAGCACTGAAGCTTTCTTT.